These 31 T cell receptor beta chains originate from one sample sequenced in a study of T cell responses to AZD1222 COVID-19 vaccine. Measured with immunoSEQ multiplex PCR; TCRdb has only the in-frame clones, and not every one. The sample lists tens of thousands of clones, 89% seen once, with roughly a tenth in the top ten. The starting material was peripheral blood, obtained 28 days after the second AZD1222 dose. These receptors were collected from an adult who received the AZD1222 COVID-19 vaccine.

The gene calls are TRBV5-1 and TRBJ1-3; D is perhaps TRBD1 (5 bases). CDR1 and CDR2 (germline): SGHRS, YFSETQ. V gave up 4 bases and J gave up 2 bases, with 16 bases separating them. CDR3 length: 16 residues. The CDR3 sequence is CASSPEQGSAGNTIYF. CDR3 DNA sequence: TGCGCCAGCAGCCCGGAGCAGGGCAGCGCTGGAAACACCATATATTTT.

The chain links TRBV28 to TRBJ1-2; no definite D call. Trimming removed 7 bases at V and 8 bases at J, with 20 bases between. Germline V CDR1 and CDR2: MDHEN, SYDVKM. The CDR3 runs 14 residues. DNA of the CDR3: TGTGCCAGCACCTCCCGCTGGCGGAAGGAAGGCTACACCTTC. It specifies CASTSRWRKEGYTF.

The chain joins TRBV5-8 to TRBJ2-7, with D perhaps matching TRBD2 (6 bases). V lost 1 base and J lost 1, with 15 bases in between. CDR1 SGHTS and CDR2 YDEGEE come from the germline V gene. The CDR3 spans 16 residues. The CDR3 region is CASSLSRGIASYEQYF. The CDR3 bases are TGTGCCAGCAGCTTGTCTCGGGGGATCGCTTCCTACGAGCAGTACTTC.

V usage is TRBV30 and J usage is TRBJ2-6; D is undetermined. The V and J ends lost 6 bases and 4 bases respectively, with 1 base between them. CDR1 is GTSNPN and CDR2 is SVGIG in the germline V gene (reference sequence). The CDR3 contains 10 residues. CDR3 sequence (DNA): TGTGCCTGCGGGGCCAACGTCCTGACTTTC. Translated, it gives CACGANVLTF.

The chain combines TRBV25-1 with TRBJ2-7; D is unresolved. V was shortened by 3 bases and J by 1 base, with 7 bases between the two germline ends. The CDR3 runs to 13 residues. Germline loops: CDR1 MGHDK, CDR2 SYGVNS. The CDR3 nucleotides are TGTGCCAGCAGTGACACTACTTCCTACGAGCAGTACTTC. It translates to CASSDTTSYEQYF.

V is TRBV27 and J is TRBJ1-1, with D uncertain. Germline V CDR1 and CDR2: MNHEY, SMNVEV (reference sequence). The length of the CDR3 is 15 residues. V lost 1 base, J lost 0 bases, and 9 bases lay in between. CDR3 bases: TGTGCCAGCAGTTTATTACCAGGTTTGAACACTGAAGCTTTCTTT. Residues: CASSLLPGLNTEAFF.

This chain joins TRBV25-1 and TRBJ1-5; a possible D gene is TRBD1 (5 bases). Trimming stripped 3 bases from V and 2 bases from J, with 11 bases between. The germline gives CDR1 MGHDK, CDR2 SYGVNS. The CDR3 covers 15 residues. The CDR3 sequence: CASSDGGSGNQPQHF. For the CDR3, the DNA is TGTGCCAGCAGTGATGGGGGTAGTGGCAATCAGCCCCAGCATTTT.

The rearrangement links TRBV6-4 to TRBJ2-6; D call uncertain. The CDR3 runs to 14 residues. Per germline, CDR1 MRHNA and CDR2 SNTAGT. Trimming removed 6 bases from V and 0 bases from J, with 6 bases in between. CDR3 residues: CASSPFSGANVLTF. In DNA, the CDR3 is TGTGCCAGCAGCCCCTTCTCTGGGGCCAACGTCCTGACTTTC.

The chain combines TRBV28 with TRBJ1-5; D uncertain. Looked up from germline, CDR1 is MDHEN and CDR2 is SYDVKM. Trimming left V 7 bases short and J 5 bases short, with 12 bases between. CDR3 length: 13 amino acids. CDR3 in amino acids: CASTQGRYQPQHF. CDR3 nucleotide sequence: TGTGCCAGCACCCAAGGGCGGTATCAGCCCCAGCATTTT.

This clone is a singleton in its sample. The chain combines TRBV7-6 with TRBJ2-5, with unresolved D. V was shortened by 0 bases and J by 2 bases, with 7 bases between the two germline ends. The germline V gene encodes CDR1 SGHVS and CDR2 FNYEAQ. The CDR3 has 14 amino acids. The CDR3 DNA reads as TGTGCCAGCAGCTTAGCGGTCCTTCAAGAGACCCAGTACTTC. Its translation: CASSLAVLQETQYF.

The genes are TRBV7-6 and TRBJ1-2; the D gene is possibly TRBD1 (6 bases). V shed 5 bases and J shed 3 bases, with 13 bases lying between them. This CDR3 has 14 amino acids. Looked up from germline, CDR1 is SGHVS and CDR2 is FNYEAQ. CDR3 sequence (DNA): TGTGCCAGCAGCCCCCCGGGACACTACTATGGCTACACCTTC. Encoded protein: CASSPPGHYYGYTF.

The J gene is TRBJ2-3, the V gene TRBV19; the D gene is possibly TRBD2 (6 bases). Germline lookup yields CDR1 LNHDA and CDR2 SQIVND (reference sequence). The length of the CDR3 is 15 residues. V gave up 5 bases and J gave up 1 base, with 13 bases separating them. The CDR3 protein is CASSGGPGGTDTQYF. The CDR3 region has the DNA TGTGCCAGTAGTGGCGGACCGGGGGGCACAGATACGCAGTATTTT.

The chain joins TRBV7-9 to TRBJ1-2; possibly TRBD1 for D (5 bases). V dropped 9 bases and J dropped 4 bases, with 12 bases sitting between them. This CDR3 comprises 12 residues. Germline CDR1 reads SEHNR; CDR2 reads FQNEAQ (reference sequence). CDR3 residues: CARLSGSYGYTF. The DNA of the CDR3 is TGTGCCAGACTATCAGGGTCCTATGGCTACACCTTC.

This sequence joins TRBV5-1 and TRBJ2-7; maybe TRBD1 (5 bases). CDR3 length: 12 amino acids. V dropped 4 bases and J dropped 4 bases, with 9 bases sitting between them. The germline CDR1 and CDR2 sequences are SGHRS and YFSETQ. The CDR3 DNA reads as TGCGCCAGCAGCGATGGACAATACGAGCAGTACTTC. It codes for CASSDGQYEQYF.

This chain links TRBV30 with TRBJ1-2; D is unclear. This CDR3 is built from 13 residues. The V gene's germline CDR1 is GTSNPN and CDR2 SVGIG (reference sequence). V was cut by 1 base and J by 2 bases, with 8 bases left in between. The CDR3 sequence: CAWSGAGNYGYTF. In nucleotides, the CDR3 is TGTGCCTGGAGTGGTGCGGGGAACTATGGCTACACCTTC.

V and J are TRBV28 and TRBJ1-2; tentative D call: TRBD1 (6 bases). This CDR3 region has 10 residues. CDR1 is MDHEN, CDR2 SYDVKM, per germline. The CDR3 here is CASGDGGYTF. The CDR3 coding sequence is TGTGCATCAGGGGACGGCGGCTACACCTTC.

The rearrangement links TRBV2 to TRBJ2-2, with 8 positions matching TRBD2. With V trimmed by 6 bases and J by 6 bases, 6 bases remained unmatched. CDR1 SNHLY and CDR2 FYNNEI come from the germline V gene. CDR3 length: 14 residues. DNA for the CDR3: TGTGCCAGCAGCTCACTGCGGGAGGCCGGGGAGCTGTTTTTT. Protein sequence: CASSSLREAGELFF.

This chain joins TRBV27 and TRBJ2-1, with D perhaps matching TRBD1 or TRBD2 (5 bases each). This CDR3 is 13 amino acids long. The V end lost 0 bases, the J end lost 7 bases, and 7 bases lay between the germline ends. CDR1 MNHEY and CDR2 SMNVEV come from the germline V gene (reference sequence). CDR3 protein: CASSLSGVNEQFF. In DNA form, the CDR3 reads TGTGCCAGCAGTTTATCGGGGGTAAATGAGCAGTTCTTC.

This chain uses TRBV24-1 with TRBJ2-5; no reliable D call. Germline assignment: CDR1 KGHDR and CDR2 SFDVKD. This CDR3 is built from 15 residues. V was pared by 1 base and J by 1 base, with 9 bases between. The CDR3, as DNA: TGTGCCACCAGTGATTTTGGCACCGTCCAAGAGACCCAGTACTTC. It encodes CATSDFGTVQETQYF.

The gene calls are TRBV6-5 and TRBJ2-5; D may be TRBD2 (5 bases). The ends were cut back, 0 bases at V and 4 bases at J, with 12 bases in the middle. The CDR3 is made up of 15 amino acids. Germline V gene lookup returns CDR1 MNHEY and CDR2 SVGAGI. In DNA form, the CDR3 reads TGTGCCAGCAGTTACTCTGGGAGATGGGGAGAGACCCAGTACTTC. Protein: CASSYSGRWGETQYF.

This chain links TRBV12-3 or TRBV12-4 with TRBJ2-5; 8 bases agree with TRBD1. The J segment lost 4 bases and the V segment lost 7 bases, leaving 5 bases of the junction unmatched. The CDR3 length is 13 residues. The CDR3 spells CASNSGGRETQYF. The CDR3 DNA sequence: TGTGCCAGCAATTCAGGGGGCCGAGAGACCCAGTACTTC.

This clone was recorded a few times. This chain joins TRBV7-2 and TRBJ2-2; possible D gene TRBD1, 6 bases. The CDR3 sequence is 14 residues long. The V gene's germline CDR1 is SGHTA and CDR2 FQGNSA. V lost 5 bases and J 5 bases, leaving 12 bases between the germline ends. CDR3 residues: CASSLGGVTGELFF. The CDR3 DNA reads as TGTGCCAGCAGCCTAGGGGGAGTTACCGGGGAGCTGTTTTTT.

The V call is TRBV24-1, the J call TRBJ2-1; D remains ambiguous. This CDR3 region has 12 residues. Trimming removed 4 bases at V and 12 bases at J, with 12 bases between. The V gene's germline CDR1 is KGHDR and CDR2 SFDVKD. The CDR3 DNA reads TGTGCCACCAGTGACCCCGCCCGTGGGCAGTTCTTC. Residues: CATSDPARGQFF.

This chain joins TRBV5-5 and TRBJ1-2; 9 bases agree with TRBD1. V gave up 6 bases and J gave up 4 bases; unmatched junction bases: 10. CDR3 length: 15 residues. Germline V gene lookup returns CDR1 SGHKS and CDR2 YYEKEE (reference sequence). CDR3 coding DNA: TGTGCCAGCATCGATGTCCTGACAGGGGGCTATGGCTACACCTTC. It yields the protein CASIDVLTGGYGYTF.

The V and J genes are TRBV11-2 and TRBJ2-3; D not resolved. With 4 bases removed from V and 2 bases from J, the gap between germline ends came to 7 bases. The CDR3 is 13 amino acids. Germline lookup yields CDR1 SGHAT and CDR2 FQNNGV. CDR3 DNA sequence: TGTGCCAGCAGCTCTACCCCCACAGATACGCAGTATTTT. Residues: CASSSTPTDTQYF.

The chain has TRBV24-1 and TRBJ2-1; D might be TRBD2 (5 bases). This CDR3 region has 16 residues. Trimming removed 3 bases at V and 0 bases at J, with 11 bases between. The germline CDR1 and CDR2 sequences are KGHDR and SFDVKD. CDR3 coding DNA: TGTGCCACCAGTGATCGGACTCCAAACTCCTACAATGAGCAGTTCTTC. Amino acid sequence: CATSDRTPNSYNEQFF.

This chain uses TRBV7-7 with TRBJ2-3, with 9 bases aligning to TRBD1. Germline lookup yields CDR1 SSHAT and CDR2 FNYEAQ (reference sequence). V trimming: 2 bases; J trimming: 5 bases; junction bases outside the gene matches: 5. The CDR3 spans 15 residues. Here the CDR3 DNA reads TGTGCCAGCAGCTTATCCCACAGGGGGCAAGATACGCAGTATTTT. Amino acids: CASSLSHRGQDTQYF.

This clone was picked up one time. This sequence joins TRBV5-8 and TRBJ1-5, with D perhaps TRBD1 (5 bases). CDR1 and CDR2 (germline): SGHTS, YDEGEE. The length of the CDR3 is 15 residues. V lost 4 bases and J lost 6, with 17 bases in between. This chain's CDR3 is CASSPRGFWGQPQHF. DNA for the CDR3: TGTGCCAGCAGCCCGCGGGGGTTCTGGGGTCAGCCCCAGCATTTT.

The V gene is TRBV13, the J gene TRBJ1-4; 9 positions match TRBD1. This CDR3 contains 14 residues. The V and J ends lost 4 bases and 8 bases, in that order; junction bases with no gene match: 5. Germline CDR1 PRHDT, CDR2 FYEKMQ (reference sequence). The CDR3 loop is CASSSRQGGEKLFF. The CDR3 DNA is TGTGCCAGCAGCTCTCGACAGGGGGGCGAAAAACTGTTTTTT.

CDR3 sequence (DNA): TGCGCCAGCAGCCAACAGGGTCAAGGTCCAGATACGCAGTATTTT. Translation: CASSQQGQGPDTQYF. The V gene is TRBV5-1, the J gene TRBJ2-3; weak D call: TRBD1 (6 bases). Trimming shortened V by 4 bases and J by 4 bases, and 16 bases separated the two germline ends. CDR3 length equals 15 residues. The germline V gene encodes CDR1 SGHRS and CDR2 YFSETQ.

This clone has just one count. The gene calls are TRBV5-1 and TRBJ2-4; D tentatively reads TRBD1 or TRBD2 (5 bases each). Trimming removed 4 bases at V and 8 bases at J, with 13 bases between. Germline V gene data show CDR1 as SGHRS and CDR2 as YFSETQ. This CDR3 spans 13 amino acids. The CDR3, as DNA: TGCGCCAGCAGCCATGGGGGACCTTACATTCAGTACTTC. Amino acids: CASSHGGPYIQYF.